The 2 T cell receptor beta chains presented below share a single source sample, sequenced in a study of patients and donors after allogeneic stem cell transplantation (dated by TCRdb to 2019 to 2021). The library came from RT-PCR. The run used a NextSeq 550. Starting from the raw public reads, TCRdb applied fastp trimming at Q25, assembled clones with MiXCR and retained in-frame beta chains. One record per CDR3 amino acid sequence lists the most common genes and DNA. The table for this sample lists hundreds of thousands of distinct CDR3 sequences; roughly 17% of them were counted only once. Around 7.9% of the sample comes from the top ten. Sequenced material: blood, either unsorted or a sorted T cell fraction (not recorded which). The receptors were sampled from a human donor who was either an allogeneic HSCT recipient or a stem cell or donor lymphocyte infusion donor (not recorded which). It is not recorded whose cells these are; they may come from a transplant donor.

This clonotype has at least ten counts. This sequence joins TRBV7-9 and TRBJ2-7; 7 bases line up with TRBD1. In germline, CDR1 is SEHNR, CDR2 FQNEAQ (reference sequence). Trimming cost V 4 bases and J 1 base; bases outside gene matches: 7. This CDR3 comprises 15 residues. Written as DNA, the CDR3 is TGTGCCAGCAGCTGGCCCATGACAGGGTCCTACGAGCAGTACTTC. Its translation is CASSWPMTGSYEQYF.

This rearrangement joins TRBV6-2 or TRBV6-3 to TRBJ1-2, with a weak D call TRBD1 (6 bases). Trimming cost V 0 bases and J 6 bases, with 11 bases left between them. Per germline, CDR1 MNHEY and CDR2 SVGEGT. The length of the CDR3 is 14 residues. CDR3 nucleotide sequence: TGTGCCAGCAGTTACTCGCCGGGGGGCGATGGCTACACCTTC. It translates to CASSYSPGGDGYTF.